This TCR beta chain was recorded in a study of OX40 agonist ivuxolimab in advanced cancers. Study details: Partial responses, seen in three patients, involved one hepatocellular carcinoma and two cutaneous melanomas.

This table comes from immunoSEQ multiplex PCR, and its TCRdb copy is limited to in-frame clones, with some not included. Among about 59,000 clones listed, 75% to 85% were seen once. This CDR3 has 16 amino acids. In germline, CDR1 is SGHVS, CDR2 FQNEAQ. The V and J ends lost 4 bases and 4 bases, in that order; junction bases with no gene match: 13. Blood sampling was done at baseline, cycle 4 day 1, and cycle 7 day 1. The sequencing here drew on CD4+ or CD8+ T cells sorted from blood, taken in a trial of the OX40 agonist ivuxolimab. This clonotype was sampled from an adult with an advanced solid tumor such as melanoma, head and neck, liver or kidney cancer. The chain couples TRBV7-8 to TRBJ2-7; 7 bases match TRBD1. CDR3 sequence reads: CASSSPSGGTSYEQYF. Here the CDR3 DNA reads TGTGCCAGCAGCTCACCTTCAGGGGGTACTTCGTACGAGCAGTACTTC.